The clone carrying this TCR beta chain turned up a few times. Its cognate antigen is unknown. Germline values: CDR1 SGHAT, CDR2 FQNNGV. CDR3 length: 14 amino acids. V gave up 2 bases and J gave up 7 bases, with 13 bases separating them. The data belong to a study of blood T cells in healthy people across ages. General observations from the study: In these data, TCR beta diversity tracked strongly with naive T cell percentage.

A second PCR, run for roughly 7 to 11 cycles, used a sample-barcoded 5' primer plus a J-beta primer mix. Paired-end reads containing CDR3 totaled no fewer than 3 million for each sample. A single record per CDR3 protein comes from TCRdb applying MiXCR to the 5' RACE reads. The profile covers under 750,000 distinct CDR3 sequences, with 47% appearing a single time and around 23% taken by the ten largest. This clonotype originated in a man aged 80 or over in good health. Material for sequencing was blood. The chain is built from TRBV11-2 and TRBJ2-3; D call uncertain. The CDR3 coding sequence is TGTGCCAGCAGCTTATCATCCGATACAAATACGCAGTATTTT. Translated, it gives CASSLSSDTNTQYF.